The source of this T cell receptor (beta chain) is a study of blood T cells in healthy people across ages (dated by TCRdb to between 2014 and 2017). A note on the overall study: Template switching captured roughly one uniquely barcoded TCR beta cDNA molecule per two T cells in model experiments. Age-related changes in TCR beta repertoire diversity were measured in the study by deep sequencing normalized with unique cDNA molecular identifiers. Donors were grouped into four age groups: young (average roughly 17 years), middle-aged (around 39), aged (62) and long-lived (about 89). To avoid experimental bias, donors of different ages were distributed randomly across sequencing lanes. The study analyzed two additional independent replicas of 1 million unique cDNA reads from the same blood draw for two donors, one aged 18 to 29 and one aged 80 or older. General study outcomes and caveats: Estimates of total diversity based on one million sequenced T cells were considered lower bounds and underestimates. Observed TCR beta diversity per million T cells fell roughly linearly with age, and a significant reduction was already apparent by age approximately 40. Because the CMV infection status of the donors was unknown, age-related changes in expanded clonotypes may potentially have been confounded. The percentage of naive T cells measured by flow cytometry correlated strongly with observed TCR beta diversity. The long-lived group showed more naive CD4+ T cells, fewer expanded clones and increased TCR diversity than the aged group, suggesting age selection. Since profiling was done on bulk unsorted PBMCs, naive and antigen-experienced compartments could not be conclusively compared.

The library was produced with 5' RACE. Sequencing instrument: Illumina HiSeq 2500. The second PCR ran for roughly 7 to 11 cycles and used a J-beta primer mix along with a sample-barcoded 5' primer. A template-switch 5' adaptor carrying 12 random nucleotides introduced a unique molecular identifier onto each TCR beta cDNA molecule. At least 3 million CDR3-containing paired-end reads were obtained from each sample. First-strand cDNA was synthesized from all RNA with the Mint cDNA synthesis kit, primed by a TRBC-specific oligonucleotide. Following uracil-DNA glycosylase treatment, all cDNA underwent a first 18-cycle PCR with the universal primers M1SS and BC2_uni_R. The published analysis was carried out like this. For normalization, 1 million high-quality reads, each with a distinct molecular identifier, were randomly selected from each sample. Instead of being binned into consensus sequences, reads that shared molecular identifiers were thrown out. MiTCR, with a Q25 quality threshold and the strictest error-elimination algorithm, was used for CDR3 identification, clonotype clustering and error correction. A nonparametric unseen species model using Euler transformation provided a lower-bound estimate of total TCR beta diversity. Using fastp at Q25 and MiXCR, TCRdb reprocessed the public reads and kept productive beta chains. Rows are unified per CDR3 protein, each entry keeping the most common DNA and genes. In this record, the V and J calls reflect TCRdb's handling and not the investigators' own analysis. In this sample the table shows approximately 400,000 distinct CDR3 sequences, more than 45% of which occur a single time. The ten top clones hold about 54% of the sample.

Concerning this clonotype: Its antigen remains undetermined. The record has no base qualities; no much larger clone is one base away.

The CDR3 covers 13 residues, taking in both the cysteine and the phenylalanine. Only the CDR3 DNA is retained, 39 bases long and in frame from the first base. CDR1 and CDR2 are read off the germline V gene (reference sequence) as DFQATT and SNEGSKA. Trimming removed 6 bases from V and 6 bases from J, leaving 18 bases between the germline ends. Donors were a few dozen systemically healthy Caucasian individuals from Russia aged roughly 6 to 90 years. Approximately 9.7 milliliters of peripheral blood were drawn from each donor into EDTA-treated Vacutainer tubes. Ficoll-Paque density-gradient centrifugation was used to isolate PBMCs, with at least 6.5 million obtained per sample. Trizol reagent was used to extract total RNA from the PBMCs, yielding at least 5.5 micrograms per sample. Naive CD45RAhigh/CD27high T cell percentages were measured by flow cytometry on a PBMC aliquot from every donor.

Sequenced: blood. The receptor comes from a man aged 55 to 70 in good health. The sequence joins TRBV20-1 to TRBJ2-7; a tentative D match to TRBD1 spans 5 bases. The DNA sequence follows: TGCAGTGCCAAGGACAAACTCCCCGGCGAGCAGTACTTC. The encoded protein is CSAKDKLPGEQYF.